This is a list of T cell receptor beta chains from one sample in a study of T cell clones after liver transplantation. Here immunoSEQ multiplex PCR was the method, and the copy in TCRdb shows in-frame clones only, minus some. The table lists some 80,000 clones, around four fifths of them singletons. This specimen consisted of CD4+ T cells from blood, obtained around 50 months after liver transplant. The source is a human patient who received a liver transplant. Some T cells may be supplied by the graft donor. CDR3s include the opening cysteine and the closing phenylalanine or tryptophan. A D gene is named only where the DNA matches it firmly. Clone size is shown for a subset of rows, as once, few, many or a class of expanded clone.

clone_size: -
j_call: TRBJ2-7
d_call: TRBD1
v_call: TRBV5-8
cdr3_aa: CASSLGQGGGYEQYF
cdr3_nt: TGTGCCAGCAGCTTGGGGCAAGGGGGCGGTTACGAGCAGTACTTC

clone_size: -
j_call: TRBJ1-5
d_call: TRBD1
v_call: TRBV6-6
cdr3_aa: CASSYGQGGQPQHF
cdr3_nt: TGTGCCAGCAGTTACGGACAGGGGGGACAGCCCCAGCATTTT

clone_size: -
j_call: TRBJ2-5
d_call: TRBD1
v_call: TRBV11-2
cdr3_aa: CASSLNPGTGQETQYF
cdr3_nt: TGTGCCAGCAGCTTAAACCCCGGGACAGGCCAAGAGACCCAGTACTTC

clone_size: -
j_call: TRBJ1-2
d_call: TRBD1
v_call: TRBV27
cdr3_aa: CASSQGQGGGYTF
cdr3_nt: TGTGCCAGCAGTCAGGGACAGGGCGGCGGCTACACCTTC

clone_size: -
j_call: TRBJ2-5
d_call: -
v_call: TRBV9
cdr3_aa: CASSAGSQGTETQYF
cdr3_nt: TGTGCCAGCAGCGCGGGGTCTCAGGGGACGGAGACCCAGTACTTC

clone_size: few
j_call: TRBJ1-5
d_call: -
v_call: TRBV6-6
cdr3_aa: CASSYRDSNQPQHF
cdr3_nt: TGTGCCAGCAGTTACAGGGATAGCAATCAGCCCCAGCATTTT

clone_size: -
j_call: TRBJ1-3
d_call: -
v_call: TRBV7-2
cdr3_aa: CASSFGPDKGNTIYF
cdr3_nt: TGTGCCAGCAGCTTCGGCCCGGACAAAGGAAACACCATATATTTT

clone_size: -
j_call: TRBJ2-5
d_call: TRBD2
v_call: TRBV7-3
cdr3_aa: CASSPSATSGPGTQYF
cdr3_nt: TGTGCCAGCTCCCCTTCCGCGACTAGCGGTCCGGGGACCCAGTACTTC

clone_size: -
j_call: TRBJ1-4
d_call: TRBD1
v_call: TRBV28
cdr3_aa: CASSSGTGRLEKLFF
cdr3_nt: TGTGCCAGCAGTTCTGGGACAGGAAGGCTAGAAAAACTGTTTTTT

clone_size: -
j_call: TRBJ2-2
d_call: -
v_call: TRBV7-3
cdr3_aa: CASSFNSGELFF
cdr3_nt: TGTGCCAGCAGCTTTAATTCCGGGGAGCTGTTTTTT

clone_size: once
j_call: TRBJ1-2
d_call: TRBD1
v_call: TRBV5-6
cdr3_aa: CASSYENQGARGYTF
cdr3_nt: TGTGCCAGCAGTTACGAAAACCAGGGGGCGCGTGGCTACACCTTC

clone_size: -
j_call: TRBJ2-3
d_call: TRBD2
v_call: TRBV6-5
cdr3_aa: CASQMAGVMYTQYF
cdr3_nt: TGTGCCAGCCAGATGGCGGGGGTGATGTATACGCAGTATTTT

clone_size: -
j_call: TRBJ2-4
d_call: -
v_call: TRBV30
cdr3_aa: CAWEGSAKNIQYF
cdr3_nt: TGTGCCTGGGAGGGGTCGGCCAAAAACATTCAGTACTTC

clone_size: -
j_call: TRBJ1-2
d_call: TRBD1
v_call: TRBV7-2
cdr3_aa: CATDRGQGKISGYTF
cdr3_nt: TGTGCCACCGATCGGGGACAGGGCAAAATTTCTGGCTACACCTTC

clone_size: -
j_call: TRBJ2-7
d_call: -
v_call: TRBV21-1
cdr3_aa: CASSKAPERDYSYEQYF
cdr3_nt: TGTGCCAGCAGCAAAGCGCCAGAGCGGGACTACTCCTACGAGCAGTACTTC

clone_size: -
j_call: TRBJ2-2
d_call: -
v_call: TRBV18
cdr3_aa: CASSDDNTGELFF
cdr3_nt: TGTGCCAGCTCGGACGATAACACCGGGGAGCTGTTTTTT

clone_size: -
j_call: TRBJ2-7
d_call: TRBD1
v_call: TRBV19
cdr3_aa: CASSNTGTGTREQYF
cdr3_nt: TGTGCCAGTAGTAACACTGGGACAGGAACGAGGGAGCAGTACTTC

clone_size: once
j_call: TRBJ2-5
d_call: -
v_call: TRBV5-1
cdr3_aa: CASSLYGLGGSVETQYF
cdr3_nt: TGCGCCAGCAGCTTGTATGGCCTAGGGGGGAGCGTAGAGACCCAGTACTTC

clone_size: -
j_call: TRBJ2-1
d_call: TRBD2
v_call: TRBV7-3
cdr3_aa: CASSSLSGGLGEQFF
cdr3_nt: TGTGCCAGCAGCTCACTCAGCGGGGGCCTAGGTGAGCAGTTCTTC

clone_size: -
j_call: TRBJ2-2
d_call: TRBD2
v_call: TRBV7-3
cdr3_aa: CASRRLANTGELFF
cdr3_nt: TGTGCCAGCAGGCGACTAGCAAACACCGGGGAGCTGTTTTTT

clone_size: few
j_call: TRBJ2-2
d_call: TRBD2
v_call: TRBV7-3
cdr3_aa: CASSPFSGLNTGELFF
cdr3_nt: TGTGCCAGCAGCCCCTTTAGCGGGCTGAACACCGGGGAGCTGTTTTTT

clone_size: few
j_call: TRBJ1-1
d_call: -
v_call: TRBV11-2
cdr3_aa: CASSPGAERTEAFF
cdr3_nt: TGTGCCAGCAGCCCGGGGGCGGAGCGGACTGAAGCTTTCTTT

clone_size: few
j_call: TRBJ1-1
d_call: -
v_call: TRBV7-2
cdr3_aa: CASSLLVNTEAFF
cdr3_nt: TGTGCCAGCAGCTTGTTGGTGAACACTGAAGCTTTCTTT

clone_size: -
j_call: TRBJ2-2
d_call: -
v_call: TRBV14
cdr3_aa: CASSQVAGLNTGELFF
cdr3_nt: TGTGCCAGCAGCCAAGTCGCCGGATTGAACACCGGGGAGCTGTTTTTT

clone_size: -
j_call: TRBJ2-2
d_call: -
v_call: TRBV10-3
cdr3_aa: CAISDSQGQGSNGELFF
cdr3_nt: TGTGCCATCAGTGACTCCCAAGGTCAGGGGTCAAACGGGGAGCTGTTTTTT

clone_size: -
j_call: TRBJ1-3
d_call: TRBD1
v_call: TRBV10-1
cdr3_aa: CASSVVDRASGNTIYF
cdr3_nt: TGCGCCAGCAGTGTTGTCGACAGGGCTAGCGGAAACACCATATATTTT

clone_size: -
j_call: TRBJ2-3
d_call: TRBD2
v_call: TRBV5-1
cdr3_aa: CASSPKRVAGTSSTDTQYF
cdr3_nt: TGCGCCAGCAGCCCGAAAAGGGTAGCGGGGACCTCTAGCACAGATACGCAGTATTTT

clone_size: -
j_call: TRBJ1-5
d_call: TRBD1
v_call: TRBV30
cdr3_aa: CAWSGQGGNQPQHF
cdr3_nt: TGTGCCTGGAGTGGACAGGGCGGGAATCAGCCCCAGCATTTT

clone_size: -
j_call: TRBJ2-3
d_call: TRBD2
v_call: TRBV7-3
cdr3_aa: CASSPGLATTDTQYF
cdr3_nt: TGTGCCAGCAGCCCAGGACTAGCGACCACAGATACGCAGTATTTT

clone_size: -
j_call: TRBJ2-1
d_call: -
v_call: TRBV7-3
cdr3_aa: CASSLILSDEQFF
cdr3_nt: TGTGCCAGCAGCTTAATTCTGAGCGATGAGCAGTTCTTC

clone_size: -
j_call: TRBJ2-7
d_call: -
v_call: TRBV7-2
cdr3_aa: CASRTGGNSYEQYF
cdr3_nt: TGTGCCAGCAGGACCGGGGGCAACTCCTACGAGCAGTACTTC

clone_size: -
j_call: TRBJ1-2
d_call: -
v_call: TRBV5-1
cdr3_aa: CASSGQGRDYGYTF
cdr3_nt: TGCGCCAGCAGCGGTCAGGGAAGGGACTATGGCTACACCTTC

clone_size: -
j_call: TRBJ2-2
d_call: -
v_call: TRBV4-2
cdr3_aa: CASSHSGTTNTGELFF
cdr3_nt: TGTGCCAGCAGCCACTCCGGGACCACGAACACCGGGGAGCTGTTTTTT

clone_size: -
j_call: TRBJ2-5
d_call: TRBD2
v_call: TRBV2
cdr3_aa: CASIGGGAETQYF
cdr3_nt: TGTGCCAGCATTGGCGGGGGGGCAGAGACCCAGTACTTC

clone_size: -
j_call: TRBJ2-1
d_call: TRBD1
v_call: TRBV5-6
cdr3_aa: CASSPKQGAREQFF
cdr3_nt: TGTGCCAGCAGCCCGAAGCAGGGGGCACGTGAGCAGTTCTTC

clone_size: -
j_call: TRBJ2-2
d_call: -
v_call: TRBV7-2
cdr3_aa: CASSLAGRYTGELFF
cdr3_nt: TGTGCCAGCAGCTTAGCCGGGAGATACACCGGGGAGCTGTTTTTT

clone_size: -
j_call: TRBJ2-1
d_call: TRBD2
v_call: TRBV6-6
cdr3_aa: CASTVAGNEQFF
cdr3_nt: TGTGCCAGCACAGTAGCGGGCAATGAGCAGTTCTTC

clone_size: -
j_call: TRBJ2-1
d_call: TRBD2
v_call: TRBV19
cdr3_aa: CASSTLAGPHNEQFF
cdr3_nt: TGTGCCAGTAGTACCCTAGCGGGACCCCACAATGAGCAGTTCTTC

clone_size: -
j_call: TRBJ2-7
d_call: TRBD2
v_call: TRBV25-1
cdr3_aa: CASSESGGGDYEQYF
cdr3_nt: TGTGCCAGCAGTGAATCGGGGGGAGGCGACTACGAGCAGTACTTC

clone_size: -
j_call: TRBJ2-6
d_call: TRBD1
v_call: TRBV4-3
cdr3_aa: CASSQEQGPGANVLTF
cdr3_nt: TGCGCCAGCAGCCAAGAACAGGGGCCTGGGGCCAACGTCCTGACTTTC

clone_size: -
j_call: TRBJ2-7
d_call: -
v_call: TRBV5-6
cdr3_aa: CASSLVGTRAYEQYF
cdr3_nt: TGTGCCAGCAGCTTGGTCGGGACGAGGGCCTACGAGCAGTACTTC